This note documents a single T cell receptor beta chain sequence. This entry is derived from a study of blood T cell repertoires in COVID-19. Across the whole study: The United States, Italy and Spain were the sources of the acute and convalescent COVID-19 samples. Sample material is recorded as cDNA or gDNA derived from T cells, B-cell-depleted T cells, or PBMCs.

How the authors handled the data: Reference gene primer amplification gave nucleated cell count estimates. Only in-frame clones appear in the TCRdb table, and some are missing; sequencing was by immunoSEQ multiplex PCR. D and trimming were read from the DNA, whereas the V and J calls and clone size are those reported in that table. Of over 200,000 clones listed, less than 90% are singletons. This receptor was identified in a woman aged 70 to 79 with active or convalescent COVID-19. Sequenced sample: peripheral blood.

CDR3 sequence reads: CASSPRLAGGEQFF. The CDR3 DNA is TGTGCCAGCTCACCAAGGCTAGCGGGAGGAGAGCAGTTCTTC. The J gene is TRBJ2-1, the V gene TRBV18; 11 bases are shared with TRBD2. V dropped 2 bases and J dropped 10; count of bases not matched to a gene: 4. CDR3 length: 14 residues. Germline loops: CDR1 KGHSH, CDR2 LQKENI.